The 11 T cell receptor beta chains given below trace back to one sample, sequenced in a study of T cell responses to AZD1222 COVID-19 vaccine. Clones were read by immunoSEQ multiplex PCR, and TCRdb kept only the in-frame ones, dropping some. Among around 110,000 clones listed, roughly nine tenths were seen once. This specimen was peripheral blood, taken 28 days after the second AZD1222 dose. The receptors stem from an adult who received the AZD1222 COVID-19 vaccine.

The chain couples TRBV5-4 to TRBJ2-3; D ambiguous. CDR3 size: 16 residues. The V and J ends lost 5 bases and 0 bases respectively, with 16 bases between them. Germline assignment: CDR1 SGHNT and CDR2 YYREEE (reference sequence). CDR3 sequence (DNA): TGTGCCAGCAGGCCAGGCGACTGGGCGAGCACAGATACGCAGTATTTT. The encoded protein is CASRPGDWASTDTQYF.

The DNA for the CDR3 is TGCGCCAGCAGCCAAGTGCGGGGCACAGATACGCAGTATTTT. It codes for CASSQVRGTDTQYF. This chain uses TRBV4-1 with TRBJ2-3; possible D gene TRBD2, 5 bases. V lost 1 base and J 1 base, leaving 6 bases between the germline ends. The CDR3 contains 14 residues. Germline V gene sequence: CDR1 MGHRA, CDR2 YSYEKL.

The rearrangement links TRBV28 to TRBJ1-3; D not certain. Germline CDR1 and CDR2: MDHEN and SYDVKM. Trimming took off 3 bases at V and 0 bases at J, with 15 bases between the two ends. The CDR3 loop spans 17 amino acids. The CDR3 here is CASSFLGGRSSGNTIYF. Written as DNA, the CDR3 is TGTGCCAGCAGTTTTCTCGGTGGGAGGAGCTCTGGAAACACCATATATTTT.

The V call is TRBV11-1, the J call TRBJ2-1, with 7 bases aligning to TRBD1. J lost 10 bases, V lost 3 bases, and 9 bases had no gene match. This CDR3 comprises 14 residues. Germline CDR1 is SGHAT and CDR2 is FQDESV (reference sequence). For the CDR3, the DNA is TGTGCCAGCAGCTTTGGGCAGGGGGTAGGGGAGCAGTTCTTC. This encodes CASSFGQGVGEQFF. The variable domain in full, completed from reference TRBV11-1 and TRBJ2-1, reads EAEVAQSPRYKITEKSQAVAFWCDPISGHATLYWYRQILGQGPELLVQFQDESVVDDSQLPKDRFSAERLKGVDSTLKIQPAELGDSAMYLCASSFGQGVGEQFFGPGTRLTVL.

The rearrangement joins TRBV11-3 to TRBJ2-1; D is possibly TRBD2 (6 bases). Between the trimmed V and J ends, which lost 1 base and 2 bases, there was a span of 6 bases. The CDR3 contains 14 residues. In germline, CDR1 is SGHNT, CDR2 YENEEA. The CDR3 protein is CASSLASAYNEQFF. The CDR3 DNA reads as TGTGCCAGCAGCTTAGCTAGCGCCTACAATGAGCAGTTCTTC.

The CDR3 spells CASSLGGYSYEQYF. In DNA form, the CDR3 reads TGTGCCAGCAGCTTAGGAGGCTACTCCTACGAGCAGTACTTC. The chain joins TRBV7-2 to TRBJ2-7; D remains ambiguous. The ends were cut back, 1 base at V and 0 bases at J, with 7 bases in the middle. Per the germline V gene, CDR1 is SGHTA and CDR2 is FQGNSA. This CDR3 contains 14 residues.

The chain links TRBV20-1 to TRBJ2-5; perhaps TRBD2 as D (5 bases). CDR1 is DFQATT and CDR2 is SNEGSKA in the germline V gene (reference sequence). CDR3 length: 17 amino acids. Trimming removed 3 bases at V and 5 bases at J, with 25 bases between. CDR3 in DNA: TGCAGTGCTAGTCCCCTCGGGTCAGGACTTACTGTGGAGACCCAGTACTTC. This encodes CSASPLGSGLTVETQYF.

The chain uses TRBV20-1 and TRBJ2-1; D is perhaps TRBD1 or TRBD2 (5 bases each). The CDR3 loop spans 11 amino acids. Trimming took 5 bases from V and 14 from J, leaving 16 bases between them. CDR1 and CDR2 from the germline V gene are DFQATT and SNEGSKA (reference sequence). The CDR3: CSAPRGRGEFF. Here the CDR3 DNA reads TGCAGTGCTCCCCGGGGCCGGGGAGAGTTCTTC.

The gene calls are TRBV14 and TRBJ1-6, with D perhaps TRBD1 (6 bases). Germline values: CDR1 SGHDN, CDR2 FVKESK. The CDR3 is 16 residues long. Trimming took off 4 bases at V and 4 bases at J, with 14 bases between the two ends. CDR3: CASSPGQTNYNSPLHF. In nucleotides, the CDR3 is TGTGCCAGCAGCCCTGGACAGACAAATTATAATTCACCCCTCCACTTT.

This CDR3 reads CASSLGQLYEQYF. The CDR3, as DNA: TGCGCCAGCAGCCTTGGCCAGTTGTACGAGCAGTACTTC. This rearrangement joins TRBV5-1 to TRBJ2-7, with unresolved D. V was shortened by 4 bases and J by 4 bases, with 12 bases between the two germline ends. This CDR3 region has 13 residues. Looked up from germline, CDR1 is SGHRS and CDR2 is YFSETQ.

The count of this clone is one. The V and J genes are TRBV27 and TRBJ1-6, with 9 positions matching TRBD1. The V gene end was trimmed by 2 bases and the J gene end by 7 bases; junction bases not matched to a gene: 24. This CDR3 is 22 amino acids long. The germline CDR1 and CDR2 sequences are MNHEY and SMNVEV (reference sequence). Here the CDR3 DNA reads TGTGCCAGCAGTTTACGAGTTTTCGCGGGGTTCCCCCAGGACAGGGGAAATTCACCCCTCCACTTT. Protein product: CASSLRVFAGFPQDRGNSPLHF.